These 12 T cell receptor beta chains were sequenced from one sample in a study of cytomegalovirus exposure and HLA in healthy donors (dated 2017 in TCRdb). Libraries were built with the immunoSEQ multiplex PCR assay. The multiplex PCR relied on a mix of 60 forward primers for TCR Vbeta segments and 13 reverse primers for TCR Jbeta segments. TCRdb holds this immuneACCESS table with in-frame rearrangements only. Some clones are missing; in checked studies, unresolved V genes explain under half, and the rest has no known cause. In all, the sample holds approximately 220,000 clones, and approximately 79% of those were seen once. In total, the top ten clones hold around 1.8% of the sample. The specimen was PBMCs. These receptor sequences come from a man younger than 35 in good health and CMV-seronegative.

This chain joins TRBV7-9 and TRBJ2-1; the match to TRBD1 covers 10 bases. V lost 1 base to trimming and J lost 7 bases; unmatched junction nucleotides: 1. The CDR3 has 14 residues. Per the germline V gene, CDR1 is SEHNR and CDR2 is FQNEAQ (reference sequence). CDR3 sequence (DNA): TGTGCCAGCAGCTTAGAGGGACAGGGGAATGAGCAGTTCTTC. It codes for CASSLEGQGNEQFF.

The V and J genes are TRBV4-2 and TRBJ2-2; D is unresolved. CDR3 size: 16 residues. Germline lookup yields CDR1 LGHNA and CDR2 YNFKEQ. V lost 0 bases, J lost 2 bases, and 10 bases lay in between. CDR3 region: CASSQDEAANTGELFF. The CDR3 DNA reads TGTGCCAGCAGCCAAGACGAAGCCGCAAACACCGGGGAGCTGTTTTTT.

This clone was observed a few times. V gene TRBV6-6 combines with J gene TRBJ1-2; perhaps TRBD1 as D (5 bases). Germline CDR1 reads MNHNY; CDR2 reads SVGAGI (reference sequence). The CDR3 runs 14 residues. V gave up 2 bases and J gave up 8 bases, with 15 bases separating them. CDR3 sequence (DNA): TGTGCCAGCAGTTACCTAGGGACTCCAGGGGGCTACACCTTC. Its translation is CASSYLGTPGGYTF.

This sequence joins TRBV19 and TRBJ2-7, with TRBD2 matching over 7 bases. The ends lost 10 bases at V and 0 bases at J; junction bases unmatched: 6. Germline V lookup: CDR1 LNHDA, CDR2 SQIVND (reference sequence). There are 13 residues in the CDR3. CDR3 sequence reads: CATVGGLSYEQYF. The CDR3, as DNA: TGTGCCACTGTGGGAGGGCTCTCCTACGAGCAGTACTTC.

The chain combines TRBV28 with TRBJ1-5; a weak D match, TRBD1 (5 bases). The CDR3 runs 13 residues. The V and J ends lost 5 bases and 7 bases respectively, with 12 bases between them. From germline, CDR1 is MDHEN and CDR2 SYDVKM. CDR3 coding DNA: TGTGCCAGCAGTCCCCCAGGGAACCAGCCCCAGCATTTT. Residues: CASSPPGNQPQHF.

This chain uses TRBV5-6 with TRBJ2-7; TRBD1 matches at 11 bases. Germline loops: CDR1 SGHDT, CDR2 YYEEEE. This CDR3 is 14 amino acids long. V was clipped by 1 base and J by 6 bases; unmatched bases: 3. CDR3 bases: TGTGCCAGCAGCTTGTCCGGGACAGGGGGCGAGCAGTACTTC. Translation: CASSLSGTGGEQYF.

J is TRBJ2-1 and V is TRBV12-5; D not resolved. V was clipped by 3 bases and J by 5 bases, with 20 bases between them. The germline CDR1 and CDR2 sequences are LGHNT and FRNRAP. There are 17 residues in the CDR3. CDR3 DNA sequence: TGTGCTAGTGGTTTATCCTTACCTGTCGATCCGGACAATGAGCAGTTCTTC. Translating gives CASGLSLPVDPDNEQFF. Full variable domain (rest looked up from reference TRBV12-5 and TRBJ2-1): DARVTQTPRHKVTEMGQEVTMRCQPILGHNTVFWYRQTMMQGLELLAYFRNRAPLDDSGMPKDRFSAEMPDATLATLKIQPSEPRDSAVYFCASGLSLPVDPDNEQFFGPGTRLTVL.

The chain uses TRBV30 and TRBJ2-5, with a tentative D call TRBD1 (5 bases). From germline, CDR1 is GTSNPN and CDR2 SVGIG (reference sequence). V gave up 0 bases and J gave up 2 bases, with 7 bases separating them. This CDR3 region has 13 residues. CDR3 DNA sequence: TGTGCCTGGAGTGTAAACAGGCAAGAGACCCAGTACTTC. Amino acid sequence: CAWSVNRQETQYF.

The gene calls are TRBV12-1 and TRBJ2-1; the D call in the table, TRBD2, was not verified against the DNA. TRBV12-1 is given as a pseudogene. The CDR3 loop spans 18 amino acids. The CDR3 bases are TGTGCCAGCAGCTTTGAACGGACTAGCGGGGGTGAATACAATGAGCAGTTCTTC. Translating it yields CASSFERTSGGEYNEQFF.

This chain connects TRBV7-2 to TRBJ2-5, with 13 nucleotides matching TRBD2. The CDR3 loop spans 18 amino acids. Germline V gives CDR1 SGHTA, CDR2 FQGNSA. J gave up 5 bases and V 3 bases, and 12 bases lay outside the gene matches. In nucleotides, the CDR3 is TGTGCCAGCAGCTTTGCCATACTAGCGGGGGGGGGATGGGAGACCCAGTACTTC. Translating gives CASSFAILAGGGWETQYF.

This chain links TRBV6-1 with TRBJ2-5, with 12 bases that match TRBD2. Germline V gene lookup returns CDR1 MNHNS and CDR2 SASEGT. CDR3 length: 17 amino acids. V lost 2 bases and J lost 4; bases outside the gene matches: 8. CDR3 coding DNA: TGTGCCAGCAGTGAATTTCTGACTAGCGGGAGTGGAGAGACCCAGTACTTC. It specifies CASSEFLTSGSGETQYF.

This clone was picked up one time. The chain combines TRBV19 with TRBJ2-1, with a possible D match to TRBD1 (6 bases). Looked up from germline, CDR1 is LNHDA and CDR2 is SQIVND (reference sequence). The CDR3 is 12 amino acids. The germline V and J ends were trimmed by 3 bases and 9 bases, with 9 bases remaining between them. The chain's CDR3 is CASSIGGPEQFF. In DNA form, the CDR3 reads TGTGCCAGTAGTATTGGGGGCCCTGAGCAGTTCTTC.